These 23 T cell receptor beta chains came from one sample sequenced in a study of early T cells in non-severe SARS-CoV-2 infection. TCRdb reprocessed the 5' RACE reads with MiXCR, giving one entry per CDR3 protein. The data contain about 22,000 distinct CDR3 sequences, just under 4.5% of them seen just once; the ten biggest clones take up less than 20%. Input material: whole blood. Receptors originate from an adult who was a healthcare worker with PCR-confirmed SARS-CoV-2 infection or an uninfected control (not recorded which).

This clonotype was found many times. The chain recombines TRBV6-5 with TRBJ2-1, with 10 bases that match TRBD1. Germline V gene sequence: CDR1 MNHEY, CDR2 SVGAGI. Trimming cost V 5 bases and J 7 bases; bases outside gene matches: 8. CDR3 length: 15 amino acids. DNA for the CDR3: TGTGCCAGCAGTCATACCGGGACAGGGGAAAATGAGCAGTTCTTC. Translating gives CASSHTGTGENEQFF.

Many counts were recorded for this clonotype. The chain employs TRBV7-2 and TRBJ1-5, with D uncertain. V was clipped by 1 base and J by 4 bases, with 11 bases between them. Per germline, CDR1 SGHTA and CDR2 FQGNSA. The CDR3 extends over 15 amino acids. The CDR3 sequence: CASSLGNSQNQPQHF. The CDR3 region has the DNA TGTGCCAGCAGCTTAGGCAACAGTCAGAATCAGCCCCAGCATTTT.

This clonotype has only a few counts. V is TRBV4-2 and J is TRBJ1-1; TRBD1 is a possible D gene (5 bases). Germline V lookup: CDR1 LGHNA, CDR2 YNFKEQ. This CDR3 comprises 12 residues. V was pared by 1 base and J by 9 bases, with 9 bases between. For the CDR3, the DNA is TGTGCCAGCAGCCAAGTAGGGGACCAAGCTTTCTTT. It codes for CASSQVGDQAFF.

This clonotype was recorded many times. The gene calls are TRBV29-1 and TRBJ1-5; no firm D call. The V end was cut by 6 bases, the J end by 4 bases, with 13 bases between. The CDR3 has 13 amino acids. Germline V gives CDR1 SQVTM, CDR2 ANQGSEA. CDR3: CSVTSELNQPQHF. The CDR3, as DNA: TGCAGCGTCACAAGTGAGTTGAATCAGCCCCAGCATTTT.

This clonotype was observed many times. The chain couples TRBV20-1 to TRBJ2-1; D possibly corresponds to TRBD1 (5 bases). The V end lost 8 bases, the J end lost 8 bases, and 25 bases lay between the germline ends. From germline, CDR1 is DFQATT and CDR2 SNEGSKA (reference sequence). CDR3 length: 15 residues. The CDR3 region has the DNA TGCAGTCCTCAGAGCAGGCTAATCGGACACCATGAGCAGTTCTTC. As protein: CSPQSRLIGHHEQFF.

This clonotype has only a few counts. This chain connects TRBV2 to TRBJ2-1, with TRBD2 matching 7 bases. Germline values: CDR1 SNHLY, CDR2 FYNNEI. Germline trimming cut 7 bases from V and 6 bases from J; bases unmatched to any gene: 6. This CDR3 has 13 residues. This CDR3 reads CASMRENGNEQFF. The CDR3 DNA sequence: TGTGCCAGCATGCGGGAGAACGGCAATGAGCAGTTCTTC. The whole variable domain, remainder taken from reference TRBV2 and TRBJ2-1, is EPEVTQTPSHQVTQMGQEVILRCVPISNHLYFYWYRQILGQKVEFLVSFYNNEISEKSEIFDDQFSVERPDGSNFTLKIRSTKLEDSAMYFCASMRENGNEQFFGPGTRLTVL.

This clonotype occurred many times. This sequence joins TRBV19 and TRBJ2-5, with 7 nucleotides matching TRBD2. The ends lost 9 bases at V and 5 bases at J; junction bases unmatched: 9. Germline V gene data show CDR1 as LNHDA and CDR2 as SQIVND (reference sequence). The CDR3 runs to 13 residues. The CDR3 is CASKQIGRETQYF. The CDR3 DNA sequence: TGTGCCAGCAAACAGATCGGGAGGGAGACCCAGTACTTC. Supplemented by reference TRBV19 and TRBJ2-5, the full variable domain reads DGGITQSPKYLFRKEGQNVTLSCEQNLNHDAMYWYRQDPGQGLRLIYYSQIVNDFQKGDIAEGYSVSREKKESFPLTVTSAQKNPTAFYLCASKQIGRETQYFGPGTRLLVL.

In its sample, this clonotype was seen a few times. J is TRBJ1-4 and V is TRBV28; D is unclear. Deletions cut 5 bases from V and 6 bases from J, with 10 bases between. The germline gives CDR1 MDHEN, CDR2 SYDVKM. The CDR3 has 13 amino acids. The chain's CDR3 is CASSDPSDEKLFF. Here the CDR3 DNA reads TGTGCCAGCAGTGATCCCTCCGATGAAAAACTGTTTTTT.

This clonotype was detected many times. The J gene is TRBJ1-3, the V gene TRBV3-1, with D hard to call. V gave up 3 bases and J gave up 6 bases, with 9 bases separating them. This CDR3 is built from 13 residues. Germline-derived CDR1 and CDR2 are LGHDT and YNNKEL (reference sequence). The DNA for the CDR3 is TGTGCCAGCAGCCAGCCAGGTCTAAACACCATATATTTT. Translating gives CASSQPGLNTIYF.

This clonotype was detected only once. V is TRBV6-2 or TRBV6-3 and J is TRBJ2-2, with 10 bases fitting TRBD2. Germline V CDR1 and CDR2: MNHEY, SVGEGT. Trimming at V came to 5 bases and at J to 7 bases, leaving 13 bases not matched to a gene. The CDR3 length is 17 residues. The CDR3 loop is CASSQPVLAGVNGELFF. CDR3 bases: TGTGCCAGCAGTCAACCGGTGCTAGCGGGAGTGAACGGGGAGCTGTTTTTT.

This clonotype was seen a few times. The chain couples TRBV12-3 or TRBV12-4 to TRBJ1-3; D gene uncertain. The V end lost 6 bases, the J end lost 1 base, and 7 bases lay between the germline ends. The CDR3 is made up of 13 amino acids. In DNA, the CDR3 is TGTGCCAGCAGGATATCATCTGGAAACACCATATATTTT. It encodes CASRISSGNTIYF.

This clonotype came up many times. The V and J genes are TRBV7-3 and TRBJ2-1; 9 bases are shared with TRBD2. Germline loops: CDR1 SGHTA, CDR2 FQGTGA. Trimming cost V 4 bases and J 6 bases; bases outside gene matches: 4. This CDR3 has 14 residues. CDR3 protein: CASSYSGRGNEQFF. Written as DNA, the CDR3 is TGTGCCAGCAGCTATAGCGGGAGAGGCAATGAGCAGTTCTTC.

This clonotype was seen at least ten times. The genes are TRBV5-4 and TRBJ2-1; D perhaps matches TRBD2 (6 bases). V lost 1 base to trimming and J lost 4 bases, with 12 bases between them. The CDR3 covers 15 residues. Germline-derived CDR1 and CDR2 are SGHNT and YYREEE (reference sequence). The chain's CDR3 is CASSLTGEGYNEQFF. The CDR3 DNA reads TGTGCCAGCAGCTTGACGGGAGAAGGGTACAATGAGCAGTTCTTC. Using reference TRBV5-4 and TRBJ2-1 for the parts outside the CDR3, the full variable domain is ETGVTQSPTHLIKTRGQQVTLRCSSQSGHNTVSWYQQALGQGPQFIFQYYREEENGRGNFPPRFSGLQFPNYSSELNVNALELDDSALYLCASSLTGEGYNEQFFGPGTRLTVL.

By frequency in the sample, this clonotype is medium-sized. This chain links TRBV12-3 or TRBV12-4 with TRBJ2-7; TRBD1 is a possible D gene (6 bases). Trimming shortened V by 1 base and J by 5 bases, and 12 bases separated the two germline ends. CDR3 length: 14 amino acids. This CDR3 reads CASSLGQGSNEQYF. The CDR3 region has the DNA TGTGCCAGCAGTTTAGGGCAGGGGAGCAACGAGCAGTACTTC.

The chain is built from TRBV29-1 and TRBJ2-7; TRBD2 aligns across 7 bases. Germline V gene lookup returns CDR1 SQVTM and CDR2 ANQGSEA. The V and J ends lost 6 bases and 6 bases, in that order; junction bases with no gene match: 8. The CDR3 contains 12 residues. The CDR3 coding sequence is TGCAGCGTGAGAACCGGGAGGCGCGAGCAGTACTTC. Residues: CSVRTGRREQYF.

The rearrangement joins TRBV28 to TRBJ2-1, with D unclear. Germline V gives CDR1 MDHEN, CDR2 SYDVKM. The CDR3 runs 11 residues. Deletions cut 0 bases from V and 8 bases from J, with 2 bases between. The CDR3, as DNA: TGTGCCAGCAGTTTATGGGATGAGCAGTTCTTC. Translated, it gives CASSLWDEQFF.

This clonotype was picked up a small number of times. The chain recombines TRBV24-1 with TRBJ2-1, with D tentatively TRBD1 or TRBD2 (5 bases each). Germline V gene lookup returns CDR1 KGHDR and CDR2 SFDVKD. The CDR3 has 16 amino acids. The germline V and J ends were trimmed by 0 bases and 6 bases, with 14 bases remaining between them. CDR3 region: CATSDLAHGAGNEQFF. The CDR3 DNA is TGTGCCACCAGTGATTTGGCCCACGGGGCTGGCAATGAGCAGTTCTTC.

The sample holds many counts of this clonotype. The V call is TRBV18, the J call TRBJ1-1; 8 nucleotides align to TRBD1. This CDR3 comprises 15 residues. After removal of 2 bases from V and 1 base from J, the junction contained 3 bases not matched to a gene. Per the germline V gene, CDR1 is KGHSH and CDR2 is LQKENI. This CDR3 reads CASSPGQGSNTEAFF. DNA of the CDR3: TGTGCCAGCTCACCAGGACAGGGATCGAACACTGAAGCTTTCTTT. Drawing the rest from reference TRBV18 and TRBJ1-1, the complete variable domain is NAGVMQNPRHLVRRRGQEARLRCSPMKGHSHVYWYRQLPEEGLKFMVYLQKENIIDESGMPKERFSAEFPKEGPSILRIQQVVRGDSAAYFCASSPGQGSNTEAFFGQGTRLTVV.

This clonotype appeared a few times. The chain recombines TRBV20-1 with TRBJ2-3, with 11 bases fitting TRBD1. In germline, CDR1 is DFQATT, CDR2 SNEGSKA (reference sequence). V lost 0 bases and J lost 3; bases outside the gene matches: 8. The CDR3 covers 17 residues. This CDR3 reads CSARDGAGTGGTDTQYF. As DNA, the CDR3 is TGCAGTGCTAGAGATGGTGCCGGGACAGGGGGGACAGATACGCAGTATTTT.

The V gene is TRBV7-9, the J gene TRBJ2-7; 8 bases are shared with TRBD1. The CDR3 has 14 residues. V was clipped by 5 bases and J by 4 bases; unmatched bases: 7. The germline CDR1 and CDR2 sequences are SEHNR and FQNEAQ (reference sequence). Here the CDR3 reads CASSQTGGLYEQYF. In DNA form, the CDR3 reads TGTGCCAGCAGCCAAACAGGGGGTTTGTACGAGCAGTACTTC.

This clonotype showed up many times. The gene calls are TRBV7-9 and TRBJ1-1; a weak D match, TRBD1 (5 bases). The germline V gene has CDR1 SEHNR and CDR2 FQNEAQ (reference sequence). The CDR3 contains 14 residues. The V end was cut by 1 base, the J end by 7 bases, with 13 bases between. CDR3 nucleotide sequence: TGTGCCAGCAGCTTAGAAGCGGGCAGGGATGAAGCTTTCTTT. Its protein is CASSLEAGRDEAFF.

This clonotype was detected ten times or more. The rearrangement joins TRBV7-9 to TRBJ1-1; D is unresolved. V lost 3 bases to trimming and J lost 3 bases, with 14 bases between them. The germline V gene encodes CDR1 SEHNR and CDR2 FQNEAQ (reference sequence). This CDR3 has 15 amino acids. CDR3 protein: CASSLEGIGDTEAFF. The CDR3 DNA is TGTGCCAGCAGCTTGGAAGGGATAGGAGACACTGAAGCTTTCTTT.

This clonotype counts as medium-sized (0.01 to 0.1%). The CDR3 protein is CATRRSGQGQPQHF. CDR3 nucleotide sequence: TGTGCCACCCGACGGTCGGGGCAAGGACAGCCCCAGCATTTT. This chain connects TRBV6-2 or TRBV6-3 to TRBJ1-5; possible D gene TRBD1, 5 bases. V dropped 10 bases and J dropped 7 bases, with 20 bases sitting between them. CDR1 and CDR2 (germline): MNHEY, SVGEGT. CDR3 length equals 14 residues.